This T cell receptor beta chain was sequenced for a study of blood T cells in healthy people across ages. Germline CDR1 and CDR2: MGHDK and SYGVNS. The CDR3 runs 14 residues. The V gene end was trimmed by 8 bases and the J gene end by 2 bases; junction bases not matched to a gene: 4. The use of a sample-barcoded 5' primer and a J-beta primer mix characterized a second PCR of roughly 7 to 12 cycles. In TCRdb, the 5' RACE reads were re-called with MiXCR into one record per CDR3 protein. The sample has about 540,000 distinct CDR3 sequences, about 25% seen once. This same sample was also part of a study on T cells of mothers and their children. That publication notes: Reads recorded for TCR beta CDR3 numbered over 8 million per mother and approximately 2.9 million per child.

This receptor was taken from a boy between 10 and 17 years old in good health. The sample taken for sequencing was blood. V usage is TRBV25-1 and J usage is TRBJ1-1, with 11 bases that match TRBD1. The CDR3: CASARTGGNTEAFF. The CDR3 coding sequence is TGTGCCAGCGCGAGGACAGGGGGCAACACTGAAGCTTTCTTT.